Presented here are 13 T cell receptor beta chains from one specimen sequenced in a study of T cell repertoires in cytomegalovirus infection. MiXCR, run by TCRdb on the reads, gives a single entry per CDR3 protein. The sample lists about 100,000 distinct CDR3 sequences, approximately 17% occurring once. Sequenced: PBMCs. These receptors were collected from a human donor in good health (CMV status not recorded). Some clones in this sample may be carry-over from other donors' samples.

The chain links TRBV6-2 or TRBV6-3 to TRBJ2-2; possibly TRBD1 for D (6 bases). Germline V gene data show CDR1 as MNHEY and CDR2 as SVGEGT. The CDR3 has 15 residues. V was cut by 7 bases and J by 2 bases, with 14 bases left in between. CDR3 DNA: TGTGCCAGCAAGGGCAGGGGTCGTAACACCGGGGAGCTGTTTTTT. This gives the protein CASKGRGRNTGELFF.

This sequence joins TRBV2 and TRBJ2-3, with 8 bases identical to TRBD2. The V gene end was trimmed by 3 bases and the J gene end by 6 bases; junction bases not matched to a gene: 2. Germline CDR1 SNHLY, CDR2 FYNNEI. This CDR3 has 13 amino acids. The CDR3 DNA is TGTGCCAGCAGTGATGGGACTAGTGATACGCAGTATTTT. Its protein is CASSDGTSDTQYF.

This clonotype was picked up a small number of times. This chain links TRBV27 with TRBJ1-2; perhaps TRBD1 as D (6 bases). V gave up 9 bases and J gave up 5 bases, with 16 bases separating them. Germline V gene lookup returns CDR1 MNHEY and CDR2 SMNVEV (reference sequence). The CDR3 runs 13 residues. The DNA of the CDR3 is TGTGCCAGTAGACGAACAGGGCCGTATGGCTACACCTTC. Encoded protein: CASRRTGPYGYTF.

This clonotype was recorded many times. This CDR3 reads CASGTADSYEQYF. CDR3 bases: TGTGCCAGCGGGACAGCCGACTCCTACGAGCAGTACTTC. This sequence joins TRBV9 and TRBJ2-7; 7 positions match TRBD1. This CDR3 is built from 13 residues. Germline assignment: CDR1 SGDLS and CDR2 YYNGEE. After removal of 7 bases from V and 0 bases from J, the junction contained 4 bases not matched to a gene.

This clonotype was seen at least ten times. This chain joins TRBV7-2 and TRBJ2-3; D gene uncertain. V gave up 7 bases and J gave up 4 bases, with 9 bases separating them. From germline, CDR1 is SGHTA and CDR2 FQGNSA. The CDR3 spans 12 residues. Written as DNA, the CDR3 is TGTGCCAGCACCCCGGAATCAGATACGCAGTATTTT. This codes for CASTPESDTQYF. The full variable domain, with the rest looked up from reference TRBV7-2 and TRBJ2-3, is GAGVSQSPSNKVTEKGKDVELRCDPISGHTALYWYRQSLGQGLEFLIYFQGNSAPDKSGLPSDRFSAERTGGSVSTLTIQRTQQEDSAVYLCASTPESDTQYFGPGTRLTVL.

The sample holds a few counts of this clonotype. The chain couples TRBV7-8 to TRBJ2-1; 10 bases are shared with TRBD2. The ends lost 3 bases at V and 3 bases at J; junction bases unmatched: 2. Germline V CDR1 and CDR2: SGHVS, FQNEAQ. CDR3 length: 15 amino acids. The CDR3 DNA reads TGTGCCAGCAGCTTCAGCGGGGGGGTCTACAATGAGCAGTTCTTC. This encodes CASSFSGGVYNEQFF. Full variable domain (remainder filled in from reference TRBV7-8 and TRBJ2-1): GAGVSQSPRYKVAKRGQDVALRCDPISGHVSLFWYQQALGQGPEFLTYFQNEAQLDKSGLPSDRFFAERPEGSVSTLKIQRTQQEDSAVYLCASSFSGGVYNEQFFGPGTRLTVL.

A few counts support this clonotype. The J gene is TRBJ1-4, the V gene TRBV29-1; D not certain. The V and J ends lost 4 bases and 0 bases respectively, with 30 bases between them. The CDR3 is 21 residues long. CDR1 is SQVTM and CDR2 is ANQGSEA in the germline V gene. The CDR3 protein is CSVVRPASARSGDATNEKLFF. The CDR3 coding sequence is TGCAGCGTTGTCCGCCCCGCGAGTGCCCGGTCGGGTGATGCAACTAATGAAAAACTGTTTTTT.

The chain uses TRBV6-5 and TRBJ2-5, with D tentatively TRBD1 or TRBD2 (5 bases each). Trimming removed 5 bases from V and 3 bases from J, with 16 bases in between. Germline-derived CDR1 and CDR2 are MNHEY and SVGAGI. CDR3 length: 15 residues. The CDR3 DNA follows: TGTGCCAGCAGTCCTTCTCTGGGGACCAAAGAGACCCAGTACTTC. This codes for CASSPSLGTKETQYF.

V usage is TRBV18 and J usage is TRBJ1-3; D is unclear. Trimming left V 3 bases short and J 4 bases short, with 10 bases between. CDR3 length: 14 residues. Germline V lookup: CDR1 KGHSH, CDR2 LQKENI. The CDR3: CASSPGGGGNTIYF. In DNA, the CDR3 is TGTGCCAGCTCACCGGGAGGAGGAGGAAACACCATATATTTT.

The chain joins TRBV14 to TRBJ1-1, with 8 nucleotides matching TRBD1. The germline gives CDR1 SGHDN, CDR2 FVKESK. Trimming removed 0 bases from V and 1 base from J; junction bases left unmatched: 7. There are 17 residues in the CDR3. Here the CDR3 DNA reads TGTGCCAGCAGCCAAGACAGGGGGCGTGTATCGAACACTGAAGCTTTCTTT. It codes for CASSQDRGRVSNTEAFF. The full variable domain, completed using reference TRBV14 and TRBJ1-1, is EAGVTQFPSHSVIEKGQTVTLRCDPISGHDNLYWYRRVMGKEIKFLLHFVKESKQDESGMPNNRFLAERTGGTYSTLKVQPAELEDSGVYFCASSQDRGRVSNTEAFFGQGTRLTVV.

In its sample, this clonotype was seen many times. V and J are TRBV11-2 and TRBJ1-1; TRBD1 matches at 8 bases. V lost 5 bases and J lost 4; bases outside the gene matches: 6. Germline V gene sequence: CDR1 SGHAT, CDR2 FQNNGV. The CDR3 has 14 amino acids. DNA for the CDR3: TGTGCCAGCAGCGTACAGGGGGTTCCCACTGAAGCTTTCTTT. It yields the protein CASSVQGVPTEAFF.

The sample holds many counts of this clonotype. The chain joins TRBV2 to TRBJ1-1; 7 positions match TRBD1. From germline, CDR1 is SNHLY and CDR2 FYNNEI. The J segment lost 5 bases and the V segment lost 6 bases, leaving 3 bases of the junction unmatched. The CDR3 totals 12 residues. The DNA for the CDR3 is TGTGCCAGCAGCGCGGACAGGACTGAAGCTTTCTTT. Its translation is CASSADRTEAFF. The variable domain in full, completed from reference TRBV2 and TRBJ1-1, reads EPEVTQTPSHQVTQMGQEVILRCVPISNHLYFYWYRQILGQKVEFLVSFYNNEISEKSEIFDDQFSVERPDGSNFTLKIRSTKLEDSAMYFCASSADRTEAFFGQGTRLTVV.

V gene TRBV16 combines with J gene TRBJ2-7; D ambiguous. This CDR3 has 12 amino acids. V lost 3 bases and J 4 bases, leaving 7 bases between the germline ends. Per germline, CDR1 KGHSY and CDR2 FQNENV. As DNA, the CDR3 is TGTGCCAGCAGCCACGGATCTTACGAGCAGTACTTC. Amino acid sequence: CASSHGSYEQYF.